The present TCR beta chain was sequenced within a study of T cells after yellow fever vaccination. About this clonotype itself: The antigen is undetermined.

TCRdb re-analysed the 5' RACE reads in MiXCR, keeping a single row per CDR3 protein. Of about 350,000 distinct CDR3 sequences listed, around an eighth were seen once; the top ten hold 2.5% to 4%. The CDR3 is 16 residues long. Trimming took 5 bases from V and 6 from J, leaving 23 bases between them. The germline CDR1 and CDR2 sequences are SGHKS and YYEKEE (reference sequence). Study results and caveats: Reappearance after the booster was seen for most primary-vaccination clones, at 95% to 98% CD4 and 80% to 90% CD8.

The sequence came from a man in his late teens or twenties who received the YFV17D yellow fever vaccine. V usage is TRBV5-5 and J usage is TRBJ1-1; possibly TRBD1 for D (6 bases). Sequences were derived from CD4+ T cells sorted from PBMCs, sampled 15 days after the yellow fever booster vaccination. The chain's CDR3 is CASRPLPQGRYAEAFF. As DNA, the CDR3 is TGTGCCAGCAGGCCATTACCCCAGGGGAGGTACGCTGAAGCTTTCTTT. The variable domain in full, with the rest retrieved from reference TRBV5-5 and TRBJ1-1, is DAGVTQSPTHLIKTRGQQVTLRCSPISGHKSVSWYQQVLGQGPQFIFQYYEKEERGRGNFPDRFSARQFPNYSSELNVNALLLGDSALYLCASRPLPQGRYAEAFFGQGTRLTVV.